This T cell receptor (beta chain) was recovered during a study of T cells in Graves' hyperthyroidism and ophthalmopathy. Exclusions: uncontrolled infection, other autoimmune disease, pregnancy, lactation. Diagnoses were made from clinical symptoms, serum measures (thyroxine and TRAb), thyroid ultrasound and orbital computed tomography. Amplified regions were TCR beta CDR3 sequences from RNA transcripts. First-round RT-PCR targeting the TCR CDR3 was performed with the HTBI primer set. One entry per CDR3 protein, called by TCRdb with MiXCR from the multiplex PCR reads. The sample records about 400,000 distinct CDR3 sequences, around an eighth being singletons. V shed 0 bases and J shed 3 bases, with 18 bases lying between them. The CDR3 consists of 17 residues. The germline V gene has CDR1 MGHRA and CDR2 YSYEKL. This clonotype has more than one count but fewer than ten.

The source material was blood. This clonotype was sampled from a man aged 45 to 65 with Graves' ophthalmopathy. The chain has TRBV4-1 and TRBJ2-7; D perhaps matches TRBD1 (6 bases). CDR3 DNA: TGCGCCAGCAGCCAAGATCATGTGACGACAGGTTACTACGAGCAGTACTTC. Amino acid sequence: CASSQDHVTTGYYEQYF.